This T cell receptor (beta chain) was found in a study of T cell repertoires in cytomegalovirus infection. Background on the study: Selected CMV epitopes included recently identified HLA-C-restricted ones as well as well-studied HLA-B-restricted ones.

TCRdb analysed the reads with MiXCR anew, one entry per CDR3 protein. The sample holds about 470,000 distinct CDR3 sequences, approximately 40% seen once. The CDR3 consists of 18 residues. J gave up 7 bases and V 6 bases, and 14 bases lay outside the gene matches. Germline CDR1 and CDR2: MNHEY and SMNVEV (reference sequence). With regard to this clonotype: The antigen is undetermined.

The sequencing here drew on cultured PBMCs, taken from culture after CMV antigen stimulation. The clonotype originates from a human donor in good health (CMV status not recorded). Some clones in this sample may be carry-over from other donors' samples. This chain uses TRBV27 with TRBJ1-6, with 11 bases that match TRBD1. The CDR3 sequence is CASSLRTGGPLGNSPLHF. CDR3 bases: TGTGCCAGCAGCTTAAGGACAGGGGGCCCTCTCGGGAATTCACCCCTCCACTTT.